The clone carrying this T cell receptor (beta chain) was counted ten times or more. Its antigen is not identified. The data were taken from a study of CD8 T cells in ankylosing spondylitis. Overall study results and limits: Disease-associated clonotypes exhibited CD8+ identity and were relatively infrequent in peripheral blood. Ankylosing spondylitis blood seemed to carry a telltale TCR beta motif made of under 10 highly homologous variants.

Between the trimmed V and J ends, which lost 1 base and 9 bases, there was a span of 13 bases. The CDR3 extends over 14 amino acids. Germline-derived CDR1 and CDR2 are MNHEY and SMNVEV (reference sequence). Quantitative 5'-RACE with molecular barcodes produced the TCR beta libraries. TCRdb re-derived calls from the 5' RACE reads in MiXCR, one entry per CDR3 protein. Of about 210,000 distinct CDR3 sequences listed, just under 7.5% are singletons. Material: blood, either unsorted or a sorted T cell fraction (not recorded which). The TCR originated in a male donor with ankylosing spondylitis. V and J are TRBV27 and TRBJ2-1; possibly TRBD1 or TRBD2 for D (6 bases each). In nucleotides, the CDR3 is TGTGCCAGCAGTTTATGGGGGTCGGGGGCTGAGCAGTTCTTC. Protein product: CASSLWGSGAEQFF.